This T cell receptor beta chain was captured in a study of shared clonotypes between healthy human individuals. As for the study in general: A couple of female and three male donors aged 18 to 49 were enrolled.

Method: immunoSEQ multiplex PCR; TCRdb's copy keeps in-frame clones and lacks some. Seen here are about 2.3 million clones, roughly 90% observed once, and the top ten hold more than 0.35%. This clone was observed a handful of times. Its specificity is not known. There are 15 residues in the CDR3. Germline V CDR1 and CDR2: SGHTA, FQGTGA. V gave up 5 bases and J gave up 4 bases; unmatched junction bases: 7. Findings of the study overall: At large depth, rarefaction still showed sorted-subset sequencing to be incomplete.

The sample was naive CD4+ T cells from PBMCs. As to subset: CD45RA+ positively selected. The source is a man aged 18 to 35 in good health. Some clones in this sample may be carry-over from other donors' samples. The chain is built from TRBV7-3 and TRBJ1-1, with TRBD1 identical over 10 bases. The CDR3 protein is CASSAQGQGVTEAFF. The CDR3 nucleotides are TGTGCCAGCAGCGCCCAAGGACAGGGGGTCACTGAAGCTTTCTTT.